Listed below are T cell receptor beta chains from one sample, sequenced in a study of Ad26.COV2.S vaccination and SARS-CoV-2 variants. Profiling relied on immunoSEQ multiplex PCR, and the TCRdb table lists in-frame clones only, not all of them. The sample carries about 350,000 clones, 80% to 90% recorded once. The source material was peripheral blood, sampled in a trial of Ad26.COV2.S vaccine versus placebo. The receptors come from a person aged 18-60 years who received the Ad26.COV2.S COVID-19 vaccine or a placebo. Both conserved end residues are part of each CDR3. Fields, in order: V gene, J gene, clone size, D gene, CDR3 protein, CDR3 DNA. D genes are given only for firm matches. The size field is filled for only some rows; it gives once, few, many or a size class.

v_gene: TRBV6-2/TRBV6-3
j_gene: TRBJ1-5
abundance: NA
d_gene: NA
CDR3aa: CASSYLAGGNQPQHF
CDR3nt: TGTGCCAGCAGTTACCTGGCAGGGGGCAATCAGCCCCAGCATTTT

v_gene: TRBV7-9
j_gene: TRBJ1-6
abundance: NA
d_gene: NA
CDR3aa: CASSLGGGQGLLPLHF
CDR3nt: TGTGCCAGCAGCTTAGGTGGGGGGCAAGGTCTGCTACCCCTCCACTTT

v_gene: TRBV18
j_gene: TRBJ2-6
abundance: NA
d_gene: TRBD2
CDR3aa: CASSPLTSGSSGANVLTF
CDR3nt: TGTGCCAGCTCACCCCTGACTAGCGGGAGCTCTGGGGCCAACGTCCTGACTTTC

v_gene: TRBV10-2
j_gene: TRBJ2-1
abundance: NA
d_gene: TRBD2
CDR3aa: CASTGTSVNEQFF
CDR3nt: TGCGCCAGCACCGGGACTAGCGTCAATGAGCAGTTCTTC

v_gene: TRBV3-1/TRBV3-2
j_gene: TRBJ1-2
abundance: once
d_gene: NA
CDR3aa: CASSQSDRGYTF
CDR3nt: TGTGCCAGCAGCCAATCGGACCGTGGCTACACCTTC

v_gene: TRBV4-3
j_gene: TRBJ1-5
abundance: NA
d_gene: NA
CDR3aa: CASSQDLLWEGPPNSNQPQHF
CDR3nt: TGCGCCAGCAGCCAAGATCTTCTATGGGAGGGGCCGCCCAATAGCAATCAGCCCCAGCATTTT

v_gene: TRBV19
j_gene: TRBJ1-5
abundance: once
d_gene: NA
CDR3aa: CASSRDPYQPQHF
CDR3nt: TGTGCCAGTAGCCGGGACCCCTATCAGCCCCAGCATTTT

v_gene: TRBV7-9
j_gene: TRBJ1-2
abundance: NA
d_gene: TRBD1
CDR3aa: CASSGHRGVGDGYTF
CDR3nt: TGTGCCAGCAGCGGACACAGGGGGGTTGGCGATGGCTACACCTTC

v_gene: TRBV4-1
j_gene: TRBJ2-7
abundance: NA
d_gene: TRBD2
CDR3aa: CASSQIASGAYEQYF
CDR3nt: TGCGCCAGCAGCCAAATCGCTAGCGGGGCCTACGAGCAGTACTTC

v_gene: TRBV19
j_gene: TRBJ1-5
abundance: NA
d_gene: NA
CDR3aa: CASSMLETYSNQPQHF
CDR3nt: TGTGCCAGTAGTATGTTAGAAACATATAGCAATCAGCCCCAGCATTTT

v_gene: TRBV4-1
j_gene: TRBJ1-5
abundance: once
d_gene: NA
CDR3aa: CASSQDFRDNQPQHF
CDR3nt: TGCGCCAGCAGCCAAGATTTCAGGGACAATCAGCCCCAGCATTTT

v_gene: TRBV4-1
j_gene: TRBJ2-4
abundance: once
d_gene: NA
CDR3aa: CASSQVEGRILAKNIQYF
CDR3nt: TGCGCCAGCAGCCAAGTGGAAGGGAGAATCCTAGCCAAAAACATTCAGTACTTC

v_gene: TRBV2
j_gene: TRBJ1-5
abundance: once
d_gene: NA
CDR3aa: CASSDANQPQHF
CDR3nt: TGTGCCAGCAGTGACGCTAATCAGCCCCAGCATTTT

v_gene: TRBV30
j_gene: TRBJ1-4
abundance: many
d_gene: NA
CDR3aa: CAWSSSRGTNEKLFF
CDR3nt: TGTGCCTGGAGTTCCTCTAGGGGGACTAATGAAAAACTGTTTTTT

v_gene: TRBV14
j_gene: TRBJ2-7
abundance: NA
d_gene: NA
CDR3aa: CASSQRLAYEQYF
CDR3nt: TGTGCCAGCAGCCAAAGACTCGCCTACGAGCAGTACTTC

v_gene: TRBV12-2
j_gene: TRBJ1-1
abundance: NA
d_gene: NA
CDR3aa: CASRLVGPQYDTEAFF
CDR3nt: TGTGCAAGTCGCTTAGTGGGGCCCCAATATGACACTGAAGCTTTCTTT

v_gene: TRBV5-6
j_gene: TRBJ2-5
abundance: once
d_gene: NA
CDR3aa: CASSLGLGTTQETQYF
CDR3nt: TGTGCCAGCAGCTTAGGGCTCGGCACGACCCAAGAGACCCAGTACTTC

v_gene: TRBV2
j_gene: TRBJ2-3
abundance: NA
d_gene: TRBD1
CDR3aa: CASSGWTGTDTQYF
CDR3nt: TGTGCCAGCAGTGGATGGACAGGGACAGATACGCAGTATTTT

v_gene: TRBV6-5
j_gene: TRBJ2-7
abundance: NA
d_gene: NA
CDR3aa: CASTTNYEQYF
CDR3nt: TGTGCCAGCACTACCAACTACGAGCAGTACTTC

v_gene: TRBV4-1
j_gene: TRBJ1-4
abundance: NA
d_gene: NA
CDR3aa: CASSPTRLGGGEEKLFF
CDR3nt: TGCGCCAGCAGCCCTACCAGGCTAGGGGGAGGGGAGGAAAAACTGTTTTTT

v_gene: TRBV6-5
j_gene: TRBJ1-5
abundance: NA
d_gene: TRBD1
CDR3aa: CASLTTGQGVQPQHF
CDR3nt: TGTGCCAGCCTTACCACGGGACAGGGTGTTCAGCCCCAGCATTTT

v_gene: TRBV19
j_gene: TRBJ2-6
abundance: NA
d_gene: TRBD1
CDR3aa: CASSKGQSGANVLTF
CDR3nt: TGTGCCAGTAGTAAGGGACAGTCTGGGGCCAACGTCCTGACTTTC

v_gene: TRBV20-1
j_gene: TRBJ1-3
abundance: few
d_gene: NA
CDR3aa: CSASDSSGNTIYF
CDR3nt: TGCAGTGCTAGTGACAGCTCTGGAAACACCATATATTTT

v_gene: TRBV3-1/TRBV3-2
j_gene: TRBJ2-1
abundance: NA
d_gene: NA
CDR3aa: CASSQVGASYNEQFF
CDR3nt: TGTGCCAGCAGCCAAGTGGGCGCCTCCTACAATGAGCAGTTCTTC

v_gene: TRBV7-9
j_gene: TRBJ1-2
abundance: NA
d_gene: NA
CDR3aa: CASSSKELQDPGGYGYTF
CDR3nt: TGTGCCAGCAGCTCCAAGGAACTCCAGGACCCCGGGGGCTATGGCTACACCTTC

v_gene: TRBV6-5
j_gene: TRBJ1-2
abundance: NA
d_gene: NA
CDR3aa: CASSYTRASYYGYTF
CDR3nt: TGTGCCAGCAGTTACACCAGGGCCTCGTACTATGGCTACACCTTC

v_gene: TRBV3-1/TRBV3-2
j_gene: TRBJ1-5
abundance: NA
d_gene: NA
CDR3aa: CASSQGRVQPQHF
CDR3nt: TGTGCCAGCAGCCAAGGTAGGGTTCAGCCCCAGCATTTT

v_gene: TRBV7-9
j_gene: TRBJ1-4
abundance: NA
d_gene: TRBD1
CDR3aa: CASSRRDRGTNEKLFF
CDR3nt: TGTGCCAGCAGCCGACGGGACAGGGGAACTAATGAAAAACTGTTTTTT

v_gene: TRBV4-1
j_gene: TRBJ1-6
abundance: NA
d_gene: NA
CDR3aa: CASSQDGTGFSSPLHF
CDR3nt: TGCGCCAGCAGCCAAGACGGAACGGGGTTTAGTTCACCCCTCCACTTT

v_gene: TRBV10-1
j_gene: TRBJ2-3
abundance: once
d_gene: NA
CDR3aa: CASSGNSGGTTDTQYF
CDR3nt: TGCGCCAGCAGTGGGAATTCCGGGGGAACCACAGATACGCAGTATTTT

v_gene: TRBV5-6
j_gene: TRBJ2-1
abundance: NA
d_gene: TRBD2
CDR3aa: CASSFGGSSYNEQFF
CDR3nt: TGTGCCAGCAGCTTCGGCGGGAGCTCCTACAATGAGCAGTTCTTC

v_gene: TRBV5-4
j_gene: TRBJ2-5
abundance: NA
d_gene: NA
CDR3aa: CASSSASPPGTQYF
CDR3nt: TGTGCCAGCAGCTCCGCTTCACCGCCGGGGACCCAGTACTTC

v_gene: TRBV2
j_gene: TRBJ2-5
abundance: NA
d_gene: TRBD1
CDR3aa: CASSEDRGDGETQYF
CDR3nt: TGTGCCAGCAGTGAAGACAGGGGCGATGGGGAGACCCAGTACTTC

v_gene: TRBV9
j_gene: TRBJ1-1
abundance: few
d_gene: NA
CDR3aa: CASSQEGVYGTEAFF
CDR3nt: TGTGCCAGCAGCCAAGAGGGGGTGTACGGGACTGAAGCTTTCTTT

v_gene: TRBV5-1
j_gene: TRBJ2-3
abundance: NA
d_gene: NA
CDR3aa: CASSPTVQGDTQYF
CDR3nt: TGCGCCAGCAGCCCGACCGTTCAGGGGGATACGCAGTATTTT

v_gene: TRBV28
j_gene: TRBJ1-5
abundance: NA
d_gene: NA
CDR3aa: CASSLGGFINNQPQHF
CDR3nt: TGTGCCAGCAGTTTGGGAGGGTTCATAAACAATCAGCCCCAGCATTTT

v_gene: TRBV6-6
j_gene: TRBJ1-2
abundance: NA
d_gene: NA
CDR3aa: CASSYYQGRNGYTF
CDR3nt: TGTGCCAGCAGTTACTACCAGGGGAGGAATGGCTACACCTTC

v_gene: TRBV19
j_gene: TRBJ1-1
abundance: NA
d_gene: NA
CDR3aa: CASSIDLAVGTEAFF
CDR3nt: TGTGCCAGTAGTATTGATCTAGCCGTGGGGACTGAAGCTTTCTTT

v_gene: TRBV9
j_gene: TRBJ1-2
abundance: few
d_gene: NA
CDR3aa: CASSVGAGEGSGGYTF
CDR3nt: TGTGCCAGCAGCGTAGGGGCAGGGGAAGGGAGCGGTGGCTACACCTTC

v_gene: TRBV11-2
j_gene: TRBJ2-3
abundance: once
d_gene: NA
CDR3aa: CASSPAGISTDTQYF
CDR3nt: TGTGCCAGCAGCCCTGCAGGGATCAGCACAGATACGCAGTATTTT

v_gene: TRBV21-1
j_gene: TRBJ2-2
abundance: NA
d_gene: NA
CDR3aa: CASSKDRDRRRTNTGELFF
CDR3nt: TGTGCCAGCAGCAAAGACCGGGACAGGCGACGAACGAACACCGGGGAGCTGTTTTTT

v_gene: TRBV27
j_gene: TRBJ2-6
abundance: NA
d_gene: NA
CDR3aa: CASRVNGANVLTF
CDR3nt: TGTGCCAGCAGGGTGAACGGGGCCAACGTCCTGACTTTC

v_gene: TRBV29-1
j_gene: TRBJ2-1
abundance: NA
d_gene: TRBD2
CDR3aa: CSVDLAGGGYEQFF
CDR3nt: TGCAGCGTTGATCTGGCGGGAGGAGGGTATGAGCAGTTCTTC

v_gene: TRBV6-5
j_gene: TRBJ2-7
abundance: NA
d_gene: NA
CDR3aa: CASSSPGRGSYEQYF
CDR3nt: TGTGCCAGCAGTTCCCCGGGACGTGGATCCTACGAGCAGTACTTC

v_gene: TRBV6-2/TRBV6-3
j_gene: TRBJ2-7
abundance: NA
d_gene: NA
CDR3aa: CASSYWRGPTAYEQYF
CDR3nt: TGTGCCAGCAGTTACTGGCGCGGGCCCACCGCCTACGAGCAGTACTTC